A selection of T cell receptor beta chains follows, all from one sample in a study of shared clonotypes between healthy human individuals. Generated by immunoSEQ multiplex PCR, the TCRdb table keeps only in-frame clones and is missing some. The sample shows about 600,000 clones, approximately 97% of them seen only once. Material: naive CD4+ T cells sorted from blood. These receptors were obtained from a woman in her 30s in good health. CDR3s include the opening cysteine and the closing phenylalanine or tryptophan. A D gene is named only where the DNA matches it firmly. The size of a clone is reported for some rows only, either as once, few or many, or as a class for expanded clones.

v_gene	d_gene	j_gene	abundance	CDR3nt	CDR3aa
TRBV19	-	TRBJ1-1	-	TGTGCCAGTAGTATTCCTCCGGGGATTGAAGCTTTCTTT	CASSIPPGIEAFF
TRBV6-6	-	TRBJ1-1	-	TGTGCCAGCCTTAAGGAGGGGGCTGAAGCTTTCTTT	CASLKEGAEAFF
TRBV11-3	-	TRBJ2-7	-	TGTGCCAGCAGCTTAATATCCGGTTGGGGGGGCGTATTACTGGACGAGCAGTACTTC	CASSLISGWGGVLLDEQYF
TRBV9	TRBD1	TRBJ2-7	-	TGTGCCAGCAGCGTAGGGGGACAGGACTACGAGCAGTACTTC	CASSVGGQDYEQYF
TRBV27	-	TRBJ1-1	-	TGTGCCAGCAGTTTACGTGAGGGGGTGAGGACTGAAGCTTTCTTT	CASSLREGVRTEAFF
TRBV28	-	TRBJ2-7	-	TGTGCCAGCAGTTCTTCTTGGGCCGAGCAGTACTTC	CASSSSWAEQYF
TRBV7-7	TRBD2	TRBJ2-7	once	TGTGCCAGCAGCTTAGCCCTAGCGGGGGGCTACGAGCAGTACTTC	CASSLALAGGYEQYF
TRBV2	-	TRBJ1-2	-	TGTGCCAGCAGCCAATCCCAATGGGGCTACACCTTC	CASSQSQWGYTF
TRBV5-5	-	TRBJ1-2	once	TGTGCCAGCAGCTCAATTGACAGGCACTATGGCTACACCTTC	CASSSIDRHYGYTF
TRBV10-1	-	TRBJ2-5	-	TGCGCCAGCAGTGAAGGTGGGGAAGAGACCCAGTACTTC	CASSEGGEETQYF
TRBV29-1	-	TRBJ2-3	-	TGCAGCGTTGTCCAGGGGAGCACAGATACGCAGTATTTT	CSVVQGSTDTQYF
TRBV7-6	TRBD1	TRBJ1-3	-	TGTGCCAGCAGCAAGACAGGGACTGGAAACACCATATATTTT	CASSKTGTGNTIYF
TRBV28	TRBD2	TRBJ2-7	-	TGTGCCAGCAGTCCGGGACTAGCGGAGATCTACGAGCAGTACTTC	CASSPGLAEIYEQYF
TRBV18	TRBD1	TRBJ1-2	-	TGTGCCAGCTCACCAGACAGGGACGGTGGCTACACCTTC	CASSPDRDGGYTF
TRBV5-1	TRBD2	TRBJ2-2	-	TGCGCCAGCAGCCTGGCGGGGGGATTGAACACCGGGGAGCTGTTTTTT	CASSLAGGLNTGELFF
TRBV19	-	TRBJ2-7	-	TGTGCCAGTAGTATATTGGCAGGGAACTACGAGCAGTACTTC	CASSILAGNYEQYF
TRBV12-2	-	TRBJ2-7	once	TGTGCAAGTCGCTTAAGGCCTGAGTCGTCCTCCTACGAGCAGTACTTC	CASRLRPESSSYEQYF
TRBV7-8	-	TRBJ1-5	-	TGTGCCAGCAGCTTGGCTCAGACGAGCAATCAGCCCCAGCATTTT	CASSLAQTSNQPQHF
TRBV19	-	TRBJ2-2	-	TGTGCCAGTACGGGCTACGGGTGGTCCGGGGAGCTGTTTTTT	CASTGYGWSGELFF
TRBV14	TRBD1	TRBJ2-7	-	TGTGCCAGCAGCCCCGACAGGGGCTCGATCCGCCACGAGCAGTACTTC	CASSPDRGSIRHEQYF
TRBV28	-	TRBJ1-2	once	TGTGCCAGCAGTTTTTTTGGTGGCTACACCTTC	CASSFFGGYTF
TRBV19	TRBD1	TRBJ1-1	-	TGTGCCAGTACCCTCGGACAGGGGGCATTTGAAGCTTTCTTT	CASTLGQGAFEAFF